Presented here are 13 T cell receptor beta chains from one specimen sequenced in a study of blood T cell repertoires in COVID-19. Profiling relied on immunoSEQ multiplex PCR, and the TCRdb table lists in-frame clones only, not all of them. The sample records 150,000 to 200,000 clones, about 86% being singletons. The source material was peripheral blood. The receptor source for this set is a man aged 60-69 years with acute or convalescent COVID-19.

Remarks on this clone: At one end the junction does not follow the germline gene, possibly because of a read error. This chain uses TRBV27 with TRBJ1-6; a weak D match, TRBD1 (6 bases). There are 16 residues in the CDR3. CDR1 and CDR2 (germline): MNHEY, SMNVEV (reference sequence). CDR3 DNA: TGTGCCACCAGTTTCAGGGGAGGGTCCTATAATTCACCCCTCCACTTT. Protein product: CATSFRGGSYNSPLHF.

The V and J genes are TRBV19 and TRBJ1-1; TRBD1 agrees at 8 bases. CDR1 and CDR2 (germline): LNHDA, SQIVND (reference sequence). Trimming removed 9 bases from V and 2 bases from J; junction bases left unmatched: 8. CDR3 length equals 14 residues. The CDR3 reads CASRRTGLNTEAFF. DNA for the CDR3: TGTGCCAGCCGAAGGACAGGGCTTAACACTGAAGCTTTCTTT.

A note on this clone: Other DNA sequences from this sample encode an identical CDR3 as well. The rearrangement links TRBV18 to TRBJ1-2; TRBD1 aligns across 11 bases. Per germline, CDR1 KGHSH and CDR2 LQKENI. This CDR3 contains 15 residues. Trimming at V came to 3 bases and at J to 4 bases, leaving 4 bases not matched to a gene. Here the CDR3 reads CASSPGTGGSYGYTF. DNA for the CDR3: TGTGCCAGCTCACCCGGGACAGGGGGGTCCTATGGCTACACCTTC.

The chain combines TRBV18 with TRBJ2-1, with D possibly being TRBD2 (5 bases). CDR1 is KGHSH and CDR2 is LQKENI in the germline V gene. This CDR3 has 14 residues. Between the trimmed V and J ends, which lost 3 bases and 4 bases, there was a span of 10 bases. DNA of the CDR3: TGTGCCAGCTCACCCGTACTAGAGTACAATGAGCAGTTCTTC. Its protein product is CASSPVLEYNEQFF.

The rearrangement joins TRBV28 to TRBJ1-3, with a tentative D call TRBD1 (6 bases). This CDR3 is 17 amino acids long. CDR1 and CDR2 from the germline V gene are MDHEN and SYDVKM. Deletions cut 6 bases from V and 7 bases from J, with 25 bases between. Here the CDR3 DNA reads TGTGCCAGCAGGGCTTGGACAGCAACCATCTATAAGAACACCATATATTTT. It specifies CASRAWTATIYKNTIYF.

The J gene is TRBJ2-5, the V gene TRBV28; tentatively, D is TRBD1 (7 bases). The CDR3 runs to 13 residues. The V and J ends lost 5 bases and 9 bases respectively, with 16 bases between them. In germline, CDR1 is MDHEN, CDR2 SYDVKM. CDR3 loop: CASSQRSGGSQYF. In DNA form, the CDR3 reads TGTGCCAGCAGTCAAAGGTCAGGGGGGTCCCAGTACTTC.

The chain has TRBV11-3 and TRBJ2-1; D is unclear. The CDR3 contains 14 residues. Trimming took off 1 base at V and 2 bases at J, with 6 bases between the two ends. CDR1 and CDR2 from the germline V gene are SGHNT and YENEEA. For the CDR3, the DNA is TGTGCCAGCAGCTTAGGCTACGCCTACAATGAGCAGTTCTTC. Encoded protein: CASSLGYAYNEQFF.

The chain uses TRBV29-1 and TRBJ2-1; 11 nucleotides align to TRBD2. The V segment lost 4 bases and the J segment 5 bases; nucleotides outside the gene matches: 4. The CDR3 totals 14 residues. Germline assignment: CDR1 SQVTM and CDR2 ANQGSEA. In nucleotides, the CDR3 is TGCAGCGTTGGGGCTAGCGGGGGGAACAATGAGCAGTTCTTC. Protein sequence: CSVGASGGNNEQFF.

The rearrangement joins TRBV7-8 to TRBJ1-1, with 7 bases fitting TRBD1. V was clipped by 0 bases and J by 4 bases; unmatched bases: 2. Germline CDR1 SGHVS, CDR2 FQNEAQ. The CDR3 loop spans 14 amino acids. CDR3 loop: CASSLANRGTEAFF. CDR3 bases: TGTGCCAGCAGCTTAGCGAACAGGGGCACTGAAGCTTTCTTT.

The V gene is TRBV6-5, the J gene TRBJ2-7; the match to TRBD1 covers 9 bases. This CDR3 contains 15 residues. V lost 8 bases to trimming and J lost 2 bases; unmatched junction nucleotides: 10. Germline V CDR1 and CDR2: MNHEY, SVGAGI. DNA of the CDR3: TGTGCCAGCGTGGGGACAGGGACCCCCACCTACGAGCAGTACTTC. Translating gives CASVGTGTPTYEQYF.

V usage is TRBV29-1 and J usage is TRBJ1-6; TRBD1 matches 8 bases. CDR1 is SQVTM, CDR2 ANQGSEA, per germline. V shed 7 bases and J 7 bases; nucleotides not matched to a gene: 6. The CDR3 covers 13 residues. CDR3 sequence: CSARDRINSPLHF. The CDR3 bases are TGCAGCGCCCGGGACAGGATCAATTCACCCCTCCACTTT.

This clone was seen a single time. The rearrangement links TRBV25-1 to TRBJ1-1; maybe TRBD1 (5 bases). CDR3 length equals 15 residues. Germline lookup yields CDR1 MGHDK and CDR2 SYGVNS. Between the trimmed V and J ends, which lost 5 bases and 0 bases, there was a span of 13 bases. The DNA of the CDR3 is TGTGCCAGCAGTATGGGGGGGTTACTGAACACTGAAGCTTTCTTT. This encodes CASSMGGLLNTEAFF.

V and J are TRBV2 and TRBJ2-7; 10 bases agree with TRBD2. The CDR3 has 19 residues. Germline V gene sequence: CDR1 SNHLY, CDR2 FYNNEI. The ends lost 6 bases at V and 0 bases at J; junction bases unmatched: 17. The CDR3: CASSLTLTLSGRASYEQYF. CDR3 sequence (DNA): TGTGCCAGCAGCCTTACCCTGACCTTGAGCGGGAGGGCCTCCTACGAGCAGTACTTC.